This T cell receptor (beta chain) comes out of a study of cytomegalovirus exposure and HLA in healthy donors. The PCR was carried out with 60 Vbeta primers and 13 Jbeta primers. Repertoires were generated with immunoSEQ multiplex PCR, while TCRdb's copy carries only in-frame clones and drops some. The data show about 160,000 clones, approximately 86% seen once. Study-wide results and limits: There were reportedly fewer N-insertions in an Asian-associated ancestry cluster than the roughly 670-donor mean, in a later analysis. Analysis was performed later, and it showed HLA-associated TCR beta chains to be more clonally expanded than equally common others.

The J segment lost 1 base and the V segment lost 5 bases, leaving 10 bases of the junction unmatched. CDR3 length equals 16 residues. CDR1 and CDR2 from the germline V gene are SGHTA and FQGNSA. This clone has more than one count but fewer than ten. Its matching antigen is unknown. The sequenced sample was PBMCs. The chain has TRBV7-2 and TRBJ2-5; TRBD1 matches at 7 bases. The TCR sequence derives from a woman younger than 35 in good health and CMV-seronegative. CDR3 DNA sequence: TGTGCCAGCAGCCGTCTTGACAGGGATCTCCAAGAGACCCAGTACTTC. This encodes CASSRLDRDLQETQYF.